These 9 T cell receptor beta chains came from one sample sequenced in a study of blood T cell repertoires in COVID-19. Sequencing was performed with immunoSEQ multiplex PCR; in TCRdb, only in-frame clones are kept and a portion is missing. This sample has 88,000 or so clones, with approximately 86% found just once. The sequenced sample was peripheral blood. The source of these receptors is a man in his sixties with acute or convalescent COVID-19.

The chain links TRBV24-1 to TRBJ2-5; 10 bases map to TRBD1. Germline CDR1 is KGHDR and CDR2 is SFDVKD. J lost 4 bases, V lost 4 bases, and 5 bases had no gene match. The length of the CDR3 is 15 residues. The DNA of the CDR3 is TGTGCCACCAGTGAGCTGACAGGGGGCAGAGAGACCCAGTACTTC. It specifies CATSELTGGRETQYF.

V gene TRBV4-1 combines with J gene TRBJ2-7; no firm D call. Trimming took 1 base from V and 3 from J, leaving 7 bases between them. Germline assignment: CDR1 MGHRA and CDR2 YSYEKL. The CDR3 runs 13 residues. The CDR3, as DNA: TGCGCCAGCAGCCAAGTGTCATTCTACGAGCAGTACTTC. Translated, it gives CASSQVSFYEQYF.

The chain links TRBV6-2 or TRBV6-3 to TRBJ2-5; D perhaps matches TRBD1 (6 bases). Germline V lookup: CDR1 MNHEY, CDR2 SVGEGT. This CDR3 contains 15 residues. Trimming shortened V by 2 bases and J by 1 base, and 11 bases separated the two germline ends. CDR3 DNA sequence: TGTGCCAGCAGTTACGGGTCAGGGGCCCAAGAGACCCAGTACTTC. Its translation: CASSYGSGAQETQYF.

The chain combines TRBV6-1 with TRBJ2-3, with D perhaps matching TRBD1 (5 bases). Looked up from germline, CDR1 is MNHNS and CDR2 is SASEGT. V lost 1 base to trimming and J lost 8 bases, with 10 bases between them. This CDR3 is 13 amino acids long. The CDR3 spells CASSEVSGATQYF. CDR3 nucleotide sequence: TGTGCCAGCAGTGAAGTATCTGGGGCTACGCAGTATTTT.

This chain joins TRBV10-3 and TRBJ1-2; TRBD1 is a possible D gene (6 bases). Trimming pared 0 bases from V and 7 bases from J, leaving 24 bases between. The CDR3 is 18 residues long. Germline lookup yields CDR1 ENHRY and CDR2 SYGVKD. The CDR3 DNA reads as TGTGCCATCAGTGAGTCGATCTTCTTAGGGGGGGCGCGGTCTGGCTACACCTTC. It encodes CAISESIFLGGARSGYTF.

CDR3 loop: CASSLAKPPSTDTQYF. The CDR3 DNA reads TGTGCCAGCAGCTTGGCCAAGCCCCCCAGCACAGATACGCAGTATTTT. This chain links TRBV5-4 with TRBJ2-3; D not certain. With 0 bases removed from V and 0 bases from J, the gap between germline ends came to 11 bases. Germline loops: CDR1 SGHNT, CDR2 YYREEE (reference sequence). This CDR3 is built from 16 residues.

The chain combines TRBV11-2 with TRBJ2-5, with 7 positions matching TRBD2. Germline loops: CDR1 SGHAT, CDR2 FQNNGV. The V segment lost 5 bases and the J segment 4 bases; nucleotides outside the gene matches: 10. The CDR3 runs to 15 residues. CDR3 amino acids: CASSHGTNWRETQYF. The DNA of the CDR3 is TGTGCCAGCAGCCACGGGACTAATTGGAGAGAGACCCAGTACTTC.

The rearrangement uses TRBV6-5 and TRBJ1-3, with D perhaps TRBD1 (5 bases). Germline V lookup: CDR1 MNHEY, CDR2 SVGAGI. CDR3 size: 14 residues. Trimming removed 5 bases at V and 2 bases at J, with 10 bases between. The CDR3 nucleotides are TGTGCCAGCAGTATAGCGGGGCCTGGAAACACCATATATTTT. Translated, it gives CASSIAGPGNTIYF.

The V gene is TRBV6-5, the J gene TRBJ2-7, with a tentative D call TRBD2 (6 bases). CDR1 and CDR2 (germline): MNHEY, SVGAGI. Trimming removed 6 bases from V and 0 bases from J, with 12 bases in between. The CDR3 totals 14 residues. The CDR3 DNA reads TGTGCCAGCAGCCTAGCGACTTTCTCCTACGAGCAGTACTTC. Its translation: CASSLATFSYEQYF.